The 30 T cell receptor beta chains listed next were all sequenced from one sample in a study of T-cell reconstitution after alpha-beta-depleted transplantation in children. Preparation of the TCRbeta library was carried out with unique molecular identifiers. TCRdb ran MiXCR on the PCR reads and lists one entry per CDR3 protein. The data hold roughly 15,000 distinct CDR3 sequences, with approximately 5.3% observed a single time. The material was PBMCs, obtained before TCRalphabeta/CD19-depleted stem cell transplant. These receptors all stem from a boy younger than 18 with acute lymphoblastic leukemia, due to receive a stem cell transplant.

This clonotype came up many times. V and J are TRBV28 and TRBJ2-1, with D maybe TRBD2 (5 bases). Deletions cut 5 bases from V and 4 bases from J, with 15 bases between. Germline assignment: CDR1 MDHEN and CDR2 SYDVKM. There are 15 residues in the CDR3. Written as DNA, the CDR3 is TGTGCCAGCAGTCGGTACCTCGGGGAGTACAATGAGCAGTTCTTC. Translated, it gives CASSRYLGEYNEQFF. Full variable domain (rest looked up from reference TRBV28 and TRBJ2-1): DVKVTQSSRYLVKRTGEKVFLECVQDMDHENMFWYRQDPGLGLRLIYFSYDVKMKEKGDIPEGYSVSREKKERFSLILESASTNQTSMYLCASSRYLGEYNEQFFGPGTRLTVL.

This clonotype was seen at least ten times. The chain joins TRBV10-2 to TRBJ1-3; D is uncertain. Germline CDR1 is WSHSY and CDR2 is SAAADI. With 3 bases removed from V and 0 bases from J, the gap between germline ends came to 6 bases. The CDR3 loop spans 14 amino acids. CDR3: CASSDRSSGNTIYF. In nucleotides, the CDR3 is TGCGCCAGCAGTGATCGGAGCTCTGGAAACACCATATATTTT.

This sequence joins TRBV10-1 and TRBJ2-2, with a possible D match to TRBD2 (5 bases). Germline V gives CDR1 WNHNN, CDR2 SYGVQD (reference sequence). CDR3 length: 14 residues. Trimming took 10 bases from V and 4 from J, leaving 16 bases between them. CDR3 bases: TGCGCCACCCCTATGAGGGATCCCACCGGGGAGCTGTTTTTT. Its protein product is CATPMRDPTGELFF.

The CDR3 DNA sequence: TGCAGTGCTTCTCTTGCGTCGGGCACCGGGGAGCTGTTTTTT. Amino acid sequence: CSASLASGTGELFF. The V call is TRBV20-1, the J call TRBJ2-2; no firm D call. Germline CDR1 reads DFQATT; CDR2 reads SNEGSKA (reference sequence). The CDR3 length is 14 residues. Between the trimmed V and J ends, which lost 5 bases and 4 bases, there was a span of 14 bases.

There are many counts of this clonotype. The chain joins TRBV27 to TRBJ2-3, with D uncertain. The CDR3 spans 14 residues. Looked up from germline, CDR1 is MNHEY and CDR2 is SMNVEV (reference sequence). V was cut by 2 bases and J by 4 bases, with 10 bases left in between. The CDR3 reads CASSLRARADTQYF. Written as DNA, the CDR3 is TGTGCCAGCAGTTTACGAGCTCGAGCAGATACGCAGTATTTT.

This clonotype was detected many times. The chain employs TRBV20-1 and TRBJ1-1; D unresolved. Trimming pared 1 base from V and 4 bases from J, leaving 4 bases between. Germline values: CDR1 DFQATT, CDR2 SNEGSKA (reference sequence). This CDR3 has 11 residues. The CDR3 DNA reads TGCAGTGCTAGAGGGAGCACTGAAGCTTTCTTT. This encodes CSARGSTEAFF.

This clonotype appeared a few times. This rearrangement joins TRBV13 to TRBJ2-7, with a possible D match to TRBD2 (5 bases). The CDR3 contains 13 residues. Germline V gene lookup returns CDR1 PRHDT and CDR2 FYEKMQ (reference sequence). V was pared by 4 bases and J by 6 bases, with 13 bases between. The CDR3: CASSSPGEGEQYF. DNA for the CDR3: TGTGCCAGCAGCTCCCCGGGTGAGGGCGAGCAGTACTTC.

This clonotype was seen repeatedly, ten times or more. The V and J genes are TRBV16 and TRBJ1-5, with 7 bases matching TRBD1. Germline values: CDR1 KGHSY, CDR2 FQNENV. V gave up 2 bases and J gave up 7 bases; unmatched junction bases: 2. CDR3 length: 13 amino acids. The CDR3 loop reads CASSQDRAQPQHF. The CDR3 DNA follows: TGTGCCAGCAGCCAAGACAGGGCCCAGCCCCAGCATTTT.

Ten or more counts support this clonotype. Its ends do not fully match the called genes, so a read error is possible. The J gene is TRBJ2-1, the V gene TRBV25-1, with D possibly TRBD1 on 6 matching bases. Germline V gene sequence: CDR1 MGHDK, CDR2 SYGVNS. The CDR3 covers 12 residues. The CDR3 bases are TGTGCCAGCAGACCCATTCAGGGGAAGAAAGTCTTC. This translates into CASRPIQGKKVF.

In this sample, this clonotype is medium-sized (0.01 to 0.1%). The chain couples TRBV7-2 to TRBJ2-1; 10 bases fit TRBD1. The CDR3 spans 15 residues. J gave up 5 bases and V 5 bases, and 6 bases lay outside the gene matches. Germline V gene lookup returns CDR1 SGHTA and CDR2 FQGNSA. The CDR3 region is CASSLRTGGNNEQFF. CDR3 DNA sequence: TGTGCCAGCAGCCTAAGGACAGGGGGTAACAATGAGCAGTTCTTC.

This clonotype has a count of ten or more. This rearrangement joins TRBV9 to TRBJ2-3, with 7 bases aligning to TRBD1. The CDR3 is 17 amino acids. Germline V gene lookup returns CDR1 SGDLS and CDR2 YYNGEE. With 0 bases clipped from V and 0 bases from J, the junction kept 7 bases outside the gene matches. The DNA of the CDR3 is TGTGCCAGCAGCGTAGACGGACAGGCCTTCAGCACAGATACGCAGTATTTT. Its protein is CASSVDGQAFSTDTQYF.

This clonotype occurred many times. The genes are TRBV11-2 and TRBJ2-5; a possible D gene is TRBD2 (6 bases). This CDR3 has 14 residues. Between the trimmed V and J ends, which lost 6 bases and 3 bases, there was a span of 14 bases. CDR1 and CDR2 from the germline V gene are SGHAT and FQNNGV. The CDR3 spells CASRQPGLKETQYF. Here the CDR3 DNA reads TGTGCCAGCAGACAACCGGGACTTAAAGAGACCCAGTACTTC.

This clonotype was detected ten times or more. The V call is TRBV28, the J call TRBJ1-5, with D perhaps matching TRBD1 (6 bases). Germline loops: CDR1 MDHEN, CDR2 SYDVKM. The CDR3 is 14 amino acids. With 6 bases removed from V and 7 bases from J, the gap between germline ends came to 16 bases. Here the CDR3 reads CASRTLRQGQPQHF. The CDR3 coding sequence is TGTGCCAGCAGAACCCTACGCCAGGGGCAGCCCCAGCATTTT. The full variable domain, its missing parts supplied by reference TRBV28 and TRBJ1-5, is DVKVTQSSRYLVKRTGEKVFLECVQDMDHENMFWYRQDPGLGLRLIYFSYDVKMKEKGDIPEGYSVSREKKERFSLILESASTNQTSMYLCASRTLRQGQPQHFGDGTRLSIL.

This clonotype was detected many times. The chain couples TRBV7-9 to TRBJ2-7, with D unclear. CDR1 SEHNR and CDR2 FQNEAQ come from the germline V gene (reference sequence). The CDR3 runs 15 residues. V was clipped by 2 bases and J by 2 bases, with 13 bases between them. The CDR3 nucleotides are TGTGCCAGCAGCTTATGGCCCACAGTTACCTACGAGCAGTACTTC. Protein product: CASSLWPTVTYEQYF.

There are many counts of this clonotype. V and J are TRBV5-6 and TRBJ2-5; TRBD1 matches at 9 bases. The CDR3 runs 16 residues. The germline V gene encodes CDR1 SGHDT and CDR2 YYEEEE. V lost 2 bases, J lost 5 bases, and 10 bases stayed unmatched. The CDR3 DNA reads as TGTGCCAGCAGCTTAGGGACAGGGAGTTCCTCGGAGACCCAGTACTTC. Translating it yields CASSLGTGSSSETQYF.

This clonotype has at least ten counts. The chain carries TRBV7-2 and TRBJ1-2; TRBD1 might be the D (6 bases). The CDR3 has 14 residues. Germline loops: CDR1 SGHTA, CDR2 FQGNSA. V shed 4 bases and J shed 4 bases, with 13 bases lying between them. The CDR3 region is CASSSRGTPYGYTF. As DNA, the CDR3 is TGTGCCAGCAGCTCGCGCGGGACACCCTATGGCTACACCTTC.

At least ten counts were recorded for this clonotype. The CDR3, as DNA: TGTGCCAGCAGCCCGTCGGGACAGACCTTCACAGATACGCAGTATTTT. This translates into CASSPSGQTFTDTQYF. The V call is TRBV7-9, the J call TRBJ2-3; 7 bases agree with TRBD1. The CDR3 runs 16 residues. Germline trimming cut 5 bases from V and 2 bases from J; bases unmatched to any gene: 10. The germline V gene encodes CDR1 SEHNR and CDR2 FQNEAQ (reference sequence).

There are many counts of this clonotype. The V call is TRBV10-3, the J call TRBJ2-7; D is unresolved. V gave up 7 bases and J gave up 7 bases, with 17 bases separating them. The CDR3 sequence is 13 residues long. Germline CDR1 reads ENHRY; CDR2 reads SYGVKD. The CDR3 DNA reads as TGTGCCATCAAATCAGTAGAAGATTGGGAGCAGTACTTC. Translation: CAIKSVEDWEQYF.

This clonotype was observed at least ten times. The chain combines TRBV4-2 with TRBJ2-1; D call uncertain. V lost 0 bases to trimming and J lost 3 bases, with 6 bases between them. Germline CDR1 and CDR2: LGHNA and YNFKEQ. The CDR3 runs to 14 residues. The CDR3 nucleotides are TGTGCCAGCAGCCAAGACCCGCACTACAATGAGCAGTTCTTC. This sequence encodes CASSQDPHYNEQFF.

This clonotype is classed as medium-sized. The chain links TRBV4-3 to TRBJ2-3; D is perhaps TRBD2 (5 bases). Trimming removed 0 bases at V and 2 bases at J, with 9 bases between. Germline-derived CDR1 and CDR2 are LGHNA and YSLEER. The CDR3 contains 15 residues. The CDR3 region is CASSQDQADTDTQYF. The CDR3 DNA reads TGCGCCAGCAGCCAAGATCAAGCGGACACAGATACGCAGTATTTT.

By its share, this clonotype is medium-sized. Germline is not matched at one junction end, which may reflect a read error. The chain links TRBV4-3 to TRBJ2-1; perhaps TRBD2 as D (6 bases). Per the germline V gene, CDR1 is LGHNA and CDR2 is YSLEER. The CDR3 runs to 13 residues. CDR3 coding DNA: TGCGCCAGCAGCAGGAGTGGCGGGAATGGGCAGTTCTTC. As protein: CASSRSGGNGQFF.

This clonotype was observed many times. The chain joins TRBV12-3 or TRBV12-4 to TRBJ2-3; 7 bases match TRBD1. The CDR3 length is 19 residues. Trimming removed 5 bases from V and 2 bases from J; junction bases left unmatched: 19. CDR3 residues: CASSAWDSAYSTLTDTQYF. In nucleotides, the CDR3 is TGTGCCAGCAGTGCCTGGGACAGTGCATACTCAACCCTCACAGATACGCAGTATTTT.

This clonotype was counted ten times or more. The gene calls are TRBV5-1 and TRBJ1-2; unclear D gene. There are 14 residues in the CDR3. Germline loops: CDR1 SGHRS, CDR2 YFSETQ. V gave up 1 base and J gave up 7 bases, with 14 bases separating them. The CDR3 nucleotides read TGCGCCAGCAGCTTGCAACAGCATAATTCTGGCTACACCTTC. The encoded protein is CASSLQQHNSGYTF. Together with reference TRBV5-1 and TRBJ1-2, the CDR3 gives the full variable domain: KAGVTQTPRYLIKTRGQQVTLSCSPISGHRSVSWYQQTPGQGLQFLFEYFSETQRNKGNFPGRFSGRQFSNSRSEMNVSTLELGDSALYLCASSLQQHNSGYTFGSGTRLTVV.

There are many counts of this clonotype. The rearrangement joins TRBV28 to TRBJ1-6; 7 bases agree with TRBD1. The CDR3 totals 14 residues. J gave up 4 bases and V 6 bases, and 3 bases lay outside the gene matches. Germline CDR1 and CDR2: MDHEN and SYDVKM. The CDR3 here is CASSQTGYNSPLHF. CDR3 coding DNA: TGTGCCAGCAGCCAGACAGGGTATAATTCACCCCTCCACTTT.

This clonotype has a count of ten or more. The chain employs TRBV20-1 and TRBJ1-6; D is unresolved. Trimming removed 6 bases from V and 7 bases from J, with 13 bases in between. This CDR3 contains 13 residues. Germline CDR1 DFQATT, CDR2 SNEGSKA (reference sequence). The CDR3 DNA follows: TGCAGTGCCCGCCCGGGGAGCAATTCACCCCTCCACTTT. Residues: CSARPGSNSPLHF.

The genes are TRBV5-4 and TRBJ2-7, with TRBD2 identical over 7 bases. Trimming at V came to 9 bases and at J to 6 bases, leaving 12 bases not matched to a gene. The CDR3 loop spans 13 amino acids. Germline CDR1 SGHNT, CDR2 YYREEE (reference sequence). CDR3 bases: TGTGCCATGAGCTGGGAGGGTGTAGCCGAGCAGTACTTC. Translation gives CAMSWEGVAEQYF.

The sample holds many counts of this clonotype. The chain couples TRBV6-1 to TRBJ1-2, with 8 bases fitting TRBD1. CDR1 is MNHNS and CDR2 is SASEGT in the germline V gene. CDR3 length: 17 residues. With V trimmed by 4 bases and J by 0 bases, 10 bases remained unmatched. This chain's CDR3 is CASSVYSGGTSNYGYTF. The CDR3 DNA follows: TGTGCCAGCAGTGTATACTCAGGGGGCACCTCTAACTATGGCTACACCTTC.

This clonotype was recorded many times. The chain joins TRBV6-5 to TRBJ1-2; D unclear. The CDR3 runs 13 residues. The V end lost 7 bases, the J end lost 5 bases, and 14 bases lay between the germline ends. The V gene's germline CDR1 is MNHEY and CDR2 SVGAGI. CDR3 sequence reads: CASMAGKGYGYTF. As DNA, the CDR3 is TGTGCCAGCATGGCCGGGAAGGGTTATGGCTACACCTTC.

This clonotype appeared many times. This chain uses TRBV7-9 with TRBJ2-5; the D gene could be TRBD1 or TRBD2 (5 bases each). The germline V and J ends were trimmed by 2 bases and 5 bases, with 12 bases remaining between them. This CDR3 comprises 14 residues. Germline V gives CDR1 SEHNR, CDR2 FQNEAQ (reference sequence). For the CDR3, the DNA is TGTGCCAGCAGCTTATCCGAGGGGACGGAGACCCAGTACTTC. It is translated as CASSLSEGTETQYF.

There are many counts of this clonotype. V and J are TRBV5-8 and TRBJ2-2; D uncertain. The V gene's germline CDR1 is SGHTS and CDR2 YDEGEE. V was clipped by 2 bases and J by 5 bases, with 13 bases between them. The CDR3 runs to 15 residues. The CDR3 protein is CASSFGDRGTGELFF. The DNA for the CDR3 is TGTGCCAGCAGCTTTGGAGACCGTGGGACCGGGGAGCTGTTTTTT.